This is a list of T cell receptor beta chains from one sample in a study of Tregs in tolerant kidney transplant recipients. The method was immunoSEQ multiplex PCR; TCRdb's version includes in-frame clones alone and lacks a portion of them. The sample has about 240,000 clones; about 80% are singletons. The source material was CD4+ T cells from blood. The source is a human donor in good health. CDR3s include the opening cysteine and the closing phenylalanine or tryptophan. The D gene is left open where the match is weak. Not all rows give a size; the values are once, few, many and, for expanded clones, a class.

CDR3	DNA	V	J	D	size
CASPGLLGEQYF	TGTGCCTCCCCCGGGCTCCTCGGCGAGCAGTACTTC	TRBV30	TRBJ2-7	NA	NA
CASSLEGEQYF	TGTGCCAGCAGCTTGGAAGGGGAGCAGTACTTC	TRBV5-4	TRBJ2-5	NA	NA
CASSYGLAEVDTQYF	TGTGCCAGCAGTTACGGTCTAGCGGAAGTAGATACGCAGTATTTT	TRBV6-6	TRBJ2-3	TRBD2	NA
CSVRGGLSGANVLTF	TGCAGCGTCCGGGGAGGGCTATCTGGGGCCAACGTCCTGACTTTC	TRBV29-1	TRBJ2-6	TRBD2	NA
CASSLGAGGGQETQYF	TGCGCCAGCAGCTTGGGGGCGGGGGGGGGCCAAGAGACCCAGTACTTC	TRBV5-1	TRBJ2-5	TRBD2	NA
CASSNRDYSKQYF	TGTGCCAGCAGCAACCGGGACTATTCAAAGCAGTACTTC	TRBV5-4	TRBJ2-7	TRBD2	NA
CASSYSKNTEAFF	TGTGCCAGCAGTTACTCGAAGAACACTGAAGCTTTCTTT	TRBV6-5	TRBJ1-1	NA	few
CASSPWERENGELFF	TGTGCCAGCAGTCCCTGGGAGCGGGAGAACGGGGAGCTGTTTTTT	TRBV27	TRBJ2-2	TRBD2	NA
CAGRGQGVSEQYF	TGTGCCGGCCGCGGACAGGGGGTCTCCGAGCAGTACTTC	TRBV2	TRBJ2-7	TRBD1	NA
CASSIGIGDRSPIGYGYTF	TGTGCCAGTAGTATAGGGATTGGGGACAGGAGCCCCATCGGCTATGGCTACACCTTC	TRBV19	TRBJ1-2	TRBD1	NA
CASSSLGGGDTQYF	TGTGCCAGCAGCTCCCTAGGGGGAGGAGATACGCAGTATTTT	TRBV5-5	TRBJ2-3	NA	NA
CASSSNEKLFF	TGTGCCAGCAGCTCCAATGAAAAACTGTTTTTT	TRBV11-2	TRBJ1-4	NA	NA
CASSPSGTGTIYYGYTF	TGTGCCAGCAGCCCATCCGGGACAGGGACGATATACTATGGCTACACCTTC	TRBV27	TRBJ1-2	TRBD1	NA
CASRFSRFTYEQYF	TGTGCCAGCAGATTCTCGAGATTTACCTACGAGCAGTACTTC	TRBV6-5	TRBJ2-7	NA	NA
CASSEFVRNEKLFF	TGTGCCAGCAGTGAATTCGTTAGAAACGAAAAACTGTTTTTT	TRBV6-1	TRBJ1-4	NA	once
CASSKTGGYYDTQYF	TGTGCCAGCAGCAAGACCGGCGGGTATTACGATACGCAGTATTTT	TRBV27	TRBJ2-3	NA	NA